The 7 T cell receptor beta chains presented below share a single source sample, sequenced in a study of vaccination and CD4 T cells after COVID-19. As to treatment: roughly ten-day PBMC culture with coronavirus spike peptide pools or control peptides (ViraFEST assay). Scientists ran DNA taken from cultured CD4+ T cells through the Oncomine TCR Beta short-read assay for sequencing. TCRdb used MiXCR to reprocess the PCR reads, holding one entry per CDR3 protein. The sample gives 9,500 to 15,000 distinct CDR3 sequences, around half of which show up once; around 13% is in the top ten. Their antigens remain unidentified. The sequencing sample was made of CD4+ T cells from blood, cultured in vitro. Every receptor here comes from a human donor who had recovered from COVID-19.

The V gene is TRBV24-1, the J gene TRBJ2-2; no clear D gene. V was shortened by 4 bases and J by 1 base, with 9 bases between the two germline ends. The V gene's germline CDR1 is KGHDR and CDR2 SFDVKD. The CDR3 is made up of 15 amino acids. CDR3 loop: CATSDPRQNTGELFF. CDR3 sequence (DNA): TGTGCCACCAGTGACCCCCGACAGAACACCGGGGAGCTGTTTTTT.

In this sample, this clonotype turned up a few times. V and J are TRBV27 and TRBJ1-1; D ambiguous. This CDR3 comprises 15 residues. Germline V gene lookup returns CDR1 MNHEY and CDR2 SMNVEV (reference sequence). V dropped 1 base and J dropped 4 bases, with 13 bases sitting between them. CDR3 in amino acids: CASSLLSVLPTEAFF. The DNA of the CDR3 is TGTGCCAGCAGTTTATTATCAGTCCTCCCCACTGAAGCTTTCTTT.

The gene calls are TRBV7-2 and TRBJ2-2; D is unresolved. CDR1 and CDR2 (germline): SGHTA, FQGNSA. The CDR3 length is 14 residues. V was pared by 3 bases and J by 4 bases, with 9 bases between. In nucleotides, the CDR3 is TGTGCCAGCAGCTTTTCTGGCGGCACCGGGGAGCTGTTTTTT. Its protein is CASSFSGGTGELFF.

The chain uses TRBV12-3 or TRBV12-4 and TRBJ1-2; TRBD1 matches 10 bases. V lost 1 base to trimming and J lost 4 bases; unmatched junction nucleotides: 0. CDR3 length: 14 residues. The CDR3 bases are TGTGCCAGCAGTTTAGGGACAGGGGGCTATGGCTACACCTTC. Translation gives CASSLGTGGYGYTF.

The V and J genes are TRBV7-9 and TRBJ1-1, with D perhaps TRBD1 (5 bases). Per germline, CDR1 SEHNR and CDR2 FQNEAQ (reference sequence). Trimming stripped 5 bases from V and 3 bases from J, with 13 bases between. The CDR3 has 14 amino acids. The CDR3 region has the DNA TGTGCCAGCAGCCGCGGGTCGGGGGACACTGAAGCTTTCTTT. Its protein is CASSRGSGDTEAFF.

This clonotype has just one count. The CDR3 sequence is CASRGISGNEQFF. The CDR3 nucleotides are TGTGCCAGCAGGGGCATCTCAGGGAATGAGCAGTTCTTC. The chain joins TRBV12-3 or TRBV12-4 to TRBJ2-1; the D gene is possibly TRBD1 (5 bases). CDR3 length: 13 residues. Trimming left V 6 bases short and J 7 bases short, with 13 bases between.

In nucleotides, the CDR3 is TGTGCCAGTAGTATAATGGGGGGAGGTGAAGCTTTCTTT. Translation: CASSIMGGGEAFF. V usage is TRBV19 and J usage is TRBJ1-1, with a tentative D call TRBD1 (5 bases). This CDR3 contains 13 residues. With 2 bases removed from V and 7 bases from J, the gap between germline ends came to 11 bases. In germline, CDR1 is LNHDA, CDR2 SQIVND (reference sequence).